Listed here are 13 T cell receptor beta chains from one sample, sequenced in a study of metastatic and nonmetastatic thyroid tumors. Every patient underwent thyroid surgery untreated. TCRdb redid the clone calls on the PCR reads using MiXCR. The top ten hold roughly 6.2% of the sample, which has around 40,000 clones, about a sixth seen once. The sample taken for sequencing was blood. The receptors were gathered from a male donor with papillary thyroid cancer or a benign thyroid nodule (not recorded which). Some clones in this sample may be carry-over from other donors' samples.

This clone was observed many times. The rearrangement uses TRBV4-1 and TRBJ2-5; D may be TRBD2 (6 bases). Per the germline V gene, CDR1 is MGHRA and CDR2 is YSYEKL. Trimming cost V 7 bases and J 9 bases, with 24 bases left between them. There are 15 residues in the CDR3. CDR3 nucleotides: TGCGCCAGCAAGACGAGGGACTCCACGTCGGCGCCCCAGTACTTC. It translates to CASKTRDSTSAPQYF.

The sample holds many counts of this clone. At one boundary the junction diverges from the germline segment, which might be a read error. The V gene is TRBV11-2, the J gene TRBJ2-5, with D maybe TRBD1 (7 bases). CDR3 length equals 15 residues. Germline CDR1 SGHAT, CDR2 FQNNGV. The CDR3 spells CVSSAATGLGGTQYF. The CDR3 DNA sequence: TGTGTCAGCAGCGCCGCGACAGGGTTGGGAGGGACCCAGTACTTC.

The rearrangement links TRBV2 to TRBJ2-5; 7 positions agree with TRBD2. The CDR3 extends over 16 amino acids. The germline V gene has CDR1 SNHLY and CDR2 FYNNEI. V gave up 6 bases and J gave up 2 bases; unmatched junction bases: 12. The CDR3 region is CASRVTSWGSQETQYF. The CDR3 coding sequence is TGTGCCAGCAGAGTGACTAGCTGGGGATCACAAGAGACCCAGTACTTC. Together with reference TRBV2 and TRBJ2-5, the CDR3 gives the full variable domain: EPEVTQTPSHQVTQMGQEVILRCVPISNHLYFYWYRQILGQKVEFLVSFYNNEISEKSEIFDDQFSVERPDGSNFTLKIRSTKLEDSAMYFCASRVTSWGSQETQYFGPGTRLLVL.

The chain uses TRBV5-6 and TRBJ1-6, with 8 bases fitting TRBD1. The V and J ends lost 3 bases and 10 bases, in that order; junction bases with no gene match: 12. Germline V lookup: CDR1 SGHDT, CDR2 YYEEEE. The CDR3 contains 16 residues. This CDR3 is CASSSLNDRGSSPLHF. The DNA for the CDR3 is TGTGCCAGCAGCTCACTAAACGACAGGGGTTCGTCACCCCTCCACTTT.

Many counts were recorded for this clone. Given a much more abundant clone one base away, this may be a read error. The genes are TRBV29-1 and TRBJ2-5; maybe TRBD2 (7 bases). The V end was cut by 5 bases, the J end by 1 base, with 11 bases between. The CDR3 runs to 13 residues. Per germline, CDR1 SQVTM and CDR2 ANQGSEA. Here the CDR3 reads CSVSRGAQETQYF. For the CDR3, the DNA is TGCAGCGTTTCTCGGGGGGCCCAAGAGACCCAGTACTTC.

This clone was counted ten times or more. The chain links TRBV5-1 to TRBJ2-5, with D perhaps given as TRBD1 or TRBD2 (5 bases each). The CDR3 is made up of 14 amino acids. Germline assignment: CDR1 SGHRS and CDR2 YFSETQ. V dropped 6 bases and J dropped 5 bases, with 17 bases sitting between them. The CDR3 loop reads CASKKDRGGETQYF. In nucleotides, the CDR3 is TGCGCCAGCAAAAAGGACCGGGGCGGGGAGACCCAGTACTTC.

The table lists this clone with a few counts. This chain joins TRBV27 and TRBJ1-2, with TRBD1 as a possible D gene (5 bases). Germline V gene sequence: CDR1 MNHEY, CDR2 SMNVEV (reference sequence). Trimming took off 0 bases at V and 4 bases at J, with 15 bases between the two ends. This CDR3 has 16 residues. The CDR3 coding sequence is TGTGCCAGCAGTTTATCTGGGGGAGGGCGAGTCTATGGCTACACCTTC. Translating it yields CASSLSGGGRVYGYTF.

By sample fraction, this clone is medium-sized. V is TRBV6-1 and J is TRBJ1-1; D possibly corresponds to TRBD1 (5 bases). The CDR3 runs to 16 residues. Trimming removed 2 bases at V and 1 base at J, with 14 bases between. The V gene's germline CDR1 is MNHNS and CDR2 SASEGT. Written as DNA, the CDR3 is TGTGCCAGCAGTGAATCCTCTGGGACGGGGAACACTGAAGCTTTCTTT. This codes for CASSESSGTGNTEAFF.

This rearrangement joins TRBV6-1 to TRBJ2-3, with 7 bases matching TRBD2. The CDR3 extends over 16 amino acids. Germline trimming cut 3 bases from V and 4 bases from J; bases unmatched to any gene: 10. Germline V lookup: CDR1 MNHNS, CDR2 SASEGT. The CDR3 DNA reads as TGTGCCAGCAGTGAGTCTAGCGGTGAAGGTCCAGATACGCAGTATTTT. Translated: CASSESSGEGPDTQYF.

This clone was observed many times. The CDR3: CASSMTGVQGYTF. The DNA for the CDR3 is TGTGCCAGTAGTATGACAGGGGTACAAGGCTACACCTTC. The rearrangement joins TRBV19 to TRBJ1-2; TRBD1 agrees at 8 bases. The CDR3 is made up of 13 amino acids. V lost 3 bases to trimming and J lost 8 bases; unmatched junction nucleotides: 5. Germline CDR1 reads LNHDA; CDR2 reads SQIVND (reference sequence).

This clone is labeled medium-sized. The same CDR3 arises from other DNA sequences in this sample as well. The genes are TRBV20-1 and TRBJ2-7, with 11 bases that match TRBD2. This CDR3 is 15 amino acids long. CDR1 is DFQATT and CDR2 is SNEGSKA in the germline V gene (reference sequence). V lost 1 base, J lost 0 bases, and 2 bases stayed unmatched. This CDR3 is CSARGTSGSSYEQYF. The CDR3 bases are TGCAGTGCTAGAGGAACTAGCGGGAGCTCCTACGAGCAGTACTTC.

This clone was found many times. The genes are TRBV12-3 or TRBV12-4 and TRBJ2-7, with D hard to call. Trimming left V 1 base short and J 12 bases short, with 13 bases between. The CDR3 has 12 residues. The CDR3 protein is CASSLEAARLYF. CDR3 DNA sequence: TGTGCCAGCAGTTTAGAGGCTGCGAGGCTGTACTTC.

The V gene is TRBV5-4, the J gene TRBJ2-1, with D hard to call. Trimming shortened V by 0 bases and J by 0 bases, and 13 bases separated the two germline ends. CDR1 is SGHNT and CDR2 is YYREEE in the germline V gene (reference sequence). The CDR3 runs 17 residues. Here the CDR3 reads CASSLVAAKSSYNEQFF. CDR3 sequence (DNA): TGTGCCAGCAGCTTGGTCGCAGCGAAGAGCTCCTACAATGAGCAGTTCTTC.